Listed here are 20 T cell receptor beta chains from one sample, sequenced in a study of blood T cell repertoires in COVID-19. Only in-frame clones appear in the TCRdb table, and some are missing; sequencing was by immunoSEQ multiplex PCR. The sample consists of 300,000 to 350,000 clones, 80% to 90% of them appearing once. The sequenced material came from peripheral blood. Receptor source: a young man with active or convalescent COVID-19.

The chain combines TRBV7-8 with TRBJ2-7; 12 nucleotides align to TRBD2. V gave up 8 bases and J gave up 2 bases; unmatched junction bases: 4. Germline V gives CDR1 SGHVS, CDR2 FQNEAQ. The CDR3 consists of 14 residues. CDR3 amino acids: CASGLAGGAYEQYF. CDR3 coding DNA: TGTGCCAGCGGTCTAGCGGGAGGGGCCTACGAGCAGTACTTC. The full variable domain, completed using reference TRBV7-8 and TRBJ2-7, is GAGVSQSPRYKVAKRGQDVALRCDPISGHVSLFWYQQALGQGPEFLTYFQNEAQLDKSGLPSDRFFAERPEGSVSTLKIQRTQQEDSAVYLCASGLAGGAYEQYFGPGTRLTVT.

The chain has TRBV19 and TRBJ1-2; D may be TRBD1 (6 bases). The CDR3 extends over 12 amino acids. CDR1 and CDR2 from the germline V gene are LNHDA and SQIVND (reference sequence). Between the trimmed V and J ends, which lost 7 bases and 14 bases, there was a span of 20 bases. DNA of the CDR3: TGTGCCAGTAATGACGCCCAGGGGCCTCGGACCTTC. Amino acids: CASNDAQGPRTF.

This clone was picked up one time. The chain has TRBV5-4 and TRBJ2-2; TRBD2 agrees at 13 bases. This CDR3 is 16 amino acids long. V dropped 3 bases and J dropped 5; count of bases not matched to a gene: 4. Germline loops: CDR1 SGHNT, CDR2 YYREEE (reference sequence). The CDR3 is CASSSGLAGETGELFF. The CDR3 DNA is TGTGCCAGCAGCTCAGGACTAGCGGGAGAAACCGGGGAGCTGTTTTTT.

The chain joins TRBV5-1 to TRBJ2-3; 9 positions agree with TRBD2. The CDR3 extends over 15 amino acids. Germline V gene lookup returns CDR1 SGHRS and CDR2 YFSETQ. V gave up 2 bases and J gave up 5 bases; unmatched junction bases: 6. The CDR3 DNA sequence: TGCGCCAGCAGCTTTTATGGACTAGCGCAAGATACGCAGTATTTT. It translates to CASSFYGLAQDTQYF.

The CDR3 reads CASSPRRLGHHEQFF. CDR3 coding DNA: TGTGCCAGCAGCCCGCGGCGACTAGGTCATCATGAGCAGTTCTTC. The V and J genes are TRBV7-8 and TRBJ2-1, with D tentatively TRBD2 (6 bases). The CDR3 contains 15 residues. Germline CDR1 is SGHVS and CDR2 is FQNEAQ. V lost 5 bases to trimming and J lost 8 bases, with 19 bases between them. Together with reference TRBV7-8 and TRBJ2-1, the CDR3 gives the full variable domain: GAGVSQSPRYKVAKRGQDVALRCDPISGHVSLFWYQQALGQGPEFLTYFQNEAQLDKSGLPSDRFFAERPEGSVSTLKIQRTQQEDSAVYLCASSPRRLGHHEQFFGPGTRLTVL.

This chain joins TRBV6-1 and TRBJ2-1; tentatively, D is TRBD2 (6 bases). V dropped 7 bases and J dropped 6 bases, with 19 bases sitting between them. This CDR3 is 15 amino acids long. Germline-derived CDR1 and CDR2 are MNHNS and SASEGT. The CDR3 nucleotides read TGTGCCAGCATCAGCCGGGACTTGGGGGGCAATGAGCAGTTCTTC. Translation: CASISRDLGGNEQFF.

Comment on this clone: A much larger clone differs from this one at a single base, so this may be a read error. The chain combines TRBV11-2 with TRBJ2-2; D unclear. Germline CDR1 SGHAT, CDR2 FQNNGV. The CDR3 sequence is 12 residues long. Trimming stripped 5 bases from V and 3 bases from J, with 4 bases between. The CDR3: CASSPDTGELFF. As DNA, the CDR3 is TGTGCCAGCAGCCCAGACACCGGGGAGCTGTTTTTT.

This chain uses TRBV19 with TRBJ1-4; 10 bases line up with TRBD1. The CDR3 has 15 residues. V gave up 4 bases and J gave up 8 bases; unmatched junction bases: 7. Germline CDR1 and CDR2: LNHDA and SQIVND (reference sequence). DNA for the CDR3: TGTGCCAGTAGTAGCTCGGGACAGGGGTACGAAAAACTGTTTTTT. It yields the protein CASSSSGQGYEKLFF.

V is TRBV19 and J is TRBJ2-2, with 9 positions matching TRBD1. V lost 6 bases and J lost 6; bases outside the gene matches: 11. Germline assignment: CDR1 LNHDA and CDR2 SQIVND (reference sequence). The CDR3 extends over 16 amino acids. Written as DNA, the CDR3 is TGTGCCAGTAGCATCGGGACAGGGAGACGGCCCGGGGAGCTGTTTTTT. Amino acids: CASSIGTGRRPGELFF.

V and J are TRBV9 and TRBJ2-7, with D tentatively TRBD1 (6 bases). V shed 0 bases and J shed 7 bases, with 8 bases lying between them. The CDR3 loop spans 12 amino acids. The V gene's germline CDR1 is SGDLS and CDR2 YYNGEE. The CDR3 protein is CASSVGGPEQYF. Written as DNA, the CDR3 is TGTGCCAGCAGCGTAGGGGGGCCAGAGCAGTACTTC. The entire variable domain, with the rest obtained from reference TRBV9 and TRBJ2-7, is as follows: DSGVTQTPKHLITATGQRVTLRCSPRSGDLSVYWYQQSLDQGLQFLIQYYNGEERAKGNILERFSAQQFPDLHSELNLSSLELGDSALYFCASSVGGPEQYFGPGTRLTVT.

The chain uses TRBV27 and TRBJ2-1; 10 nucleotides align to TRBD1. V shed 2 bases and J 0 bases; nucleotides not matched to a gene: 13. The germline V gene has CDR1 MNHEY and CDR2 SMNVEV (reference sequence). The CDR3 loop spans 20 amino acids. The CDR3 DNA reads TGTGCCAGCAGTTTAAGATGGGGACAGGGGCTACTTTACTCCTACAATGAGCAGTTCTTC. It encodes CASSLRWGQGLLYSYNEQFF.

This chain links TRBV24-1 with TRBJ1-1, with D perhaps TRBD1 (5 bases). From germline, CDR1 is KGHDR and CDR2 SFDVKD. V shed 8 bases and J shed 1 base, with 7 bases lying between them. The CDR3 spans 12 residues. The CDR3 DNA sequence: TGTGCCACCACCACAGGGAACACTGAAGCTTTCTTT. This sequence encodes CATTTGNTEAFF.

V is TRBV30 and J is TRBJ2-7; D is ambiguous. The germline V and J ends were trimmed by 1 base and 5 bases, with 6 bases remaining between them. The length of the CDR3 is 11 residues. Germline CDR1 is GTSNPN and CDR2 is SVGIG (reference sequence). The CDR3 DNA reads TGTGCCTGGAGTGGAGTGGACGAGCAGTACTTC. This sequence encodes CAWSGVDEQYF.

The CDR3 coding sequence is TGTGCCAGCAGCGAGTCCGGCTACAGCTCTGGAAACACCATATATTTT. This gives the protein CASSESGYSSGNTIYF. The gene calls are TRBV9 and TRBJ1-3; D gene ambiguous. Germline-derived CDR1 and CDR2 are SGDLS and YYNGEE. This CDR3 comprises 16 residues. V was cut by 3 bases and J by 0 bases, with 13 bases left in between.

This rearrangement joins TRBV12-5 to TRBJ1-5, with D maybe TRBD1 (6 bases). Germline V lookup: CDR1 LGHNT, CDR2 FRNRAP. V was clipped by 7 bases and J by 5 bases, with 9 bases between them. The CDR3 totals 12 residues. The CDR3 is CASAPGDQPQHF. DNA of the CDR3: TGTGCTAGTGCTCCAGGGGATCAGCCCCAGCATTTT.

V gene TRBV12-3 or TRBV12-4 combines with J gene TRBJ1-2, with TRBD1 matching 7 bases. The CDR3 totals 13 residues. Losses at the gene ends were 5 bases for V and 2 bases for J; bases not matched to a gene: 2. The CDR3 protein is CASSNRGNYGYTF. The CDR3 coding sequence is TGTGCCAGCAGTAACAGGGGAAACTATGGCTACACCTTC.

The V gene is TRBV4-1, the J gene TRBJ2-1; TRBD2 matches 13 bases. This CDR3 is 17 amino acids long. Germline V gene sequence: CDR1 MGHRA, CDR2 YSYEKL. Losses at the gene ends were 4 bases for V and 3 bases for J; bases not matched to a gene: 6. For the CDR3, the DNA is TGCGCCAGCAGCCCCACGACTAGCGGGAGGCTCTACAATGAGCAGTTCTTC. It is translated as CASSPTTSGRLYNEQFF.

V and J are TRBV7-9 and TRBJ2-3; D is undetermined. V lost 3 bases to trimming and J lost 1 base, with 11 bases between them. The CDR3 has 15 residues. Germline-derived CDR1 and CDR2 are SEHNR and FQNEAQ (reference sequence). The CDR3 bases are TGTGCCAGCAGCTTTGAGTTCCTCCGCACAGATACGCAGTATTTT. It specifies CASSFEFLRTDTQYF. The variable domain in full, completed from reference TRBV7-9 and TRBJ2-3, reads DTGVSQNPRHKITKRGQNVTFRCDPISEHNRLYWYRQTLGQGPEFLTYFQNEAQLEKSRLLSDRFSAERPKGSFSTLEIQRTEQGDSAMYLCASSFEFLRTDTQYFGPGTRLTVL.

The V gene is TRBV28, the J gene TRBJ1-1; 8 bases are shared with TRBD1. In germline, CDR1 is MDHEN, CDR2 SYDVKM. Germline trimming cut 2 bases from V and 0 bases from J; bases unmatched to any gene: 8. CDR3 length: 17 residues. CDR3 protein: CASSLPPGQGLNTEAFF. CDR3 DNA sequence: TGTGCCAGCAGTTTACCCCCTGGACAGGGTTTGAACACTGAAGCTTTCTTT.

This sequence joins TRBV28 and TRBJ2-1; the D is unclear. With 2 bases removed from V and 6 bases from J, the gap between germline ends came to 8 bases. The CDR3 runs 13 residues. CDR1 MDHEN and CDR2 SYDVKM come from the germline V gene. The DNA for the CDR3 is TGTGCCAGCAGTTTAGCCAGAGGCAATGAGCAGTTCTTC. As protein: CASSLARGNEQFF.